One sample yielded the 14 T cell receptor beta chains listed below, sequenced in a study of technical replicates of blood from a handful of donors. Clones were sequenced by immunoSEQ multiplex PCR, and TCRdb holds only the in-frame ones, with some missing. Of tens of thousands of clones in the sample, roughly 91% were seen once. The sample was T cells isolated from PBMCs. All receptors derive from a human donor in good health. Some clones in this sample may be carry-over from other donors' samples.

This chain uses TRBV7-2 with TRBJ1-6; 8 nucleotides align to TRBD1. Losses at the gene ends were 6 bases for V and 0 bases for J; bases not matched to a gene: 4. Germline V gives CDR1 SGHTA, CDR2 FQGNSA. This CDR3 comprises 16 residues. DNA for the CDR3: TGTGCCAGCAGACTCACAGGGGGCTCCTATAATTCACCCCTCCACTTT. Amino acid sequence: CASRLTGGSYNSPLHF.

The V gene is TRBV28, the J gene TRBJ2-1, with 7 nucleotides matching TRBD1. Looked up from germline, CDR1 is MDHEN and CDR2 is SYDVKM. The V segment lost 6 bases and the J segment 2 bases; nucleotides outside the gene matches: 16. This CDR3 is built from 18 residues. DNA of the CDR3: TGTGCCAGCAGACTTATGGTTGTCCGACAGGGTACCTACAATGAGCAGTTCTTC. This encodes CASRLMVVRQGTYNEQFF.

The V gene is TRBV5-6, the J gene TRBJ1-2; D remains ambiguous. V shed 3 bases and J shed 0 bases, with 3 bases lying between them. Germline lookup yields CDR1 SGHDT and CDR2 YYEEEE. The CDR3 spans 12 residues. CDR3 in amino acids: CASSSSNYGYTF. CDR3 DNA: TGTGCCAGCAGCTCATCTAACTATGGCTACACCTTC.

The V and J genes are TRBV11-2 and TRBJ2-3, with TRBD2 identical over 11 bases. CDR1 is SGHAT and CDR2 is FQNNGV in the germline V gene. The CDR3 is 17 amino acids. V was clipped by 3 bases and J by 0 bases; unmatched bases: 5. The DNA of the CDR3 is TGTGCCAGCAGCTTGATAGCGGGAGGGCCTAGCACAGATACGCAGTATTTT. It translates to CASSLIAGGPSTDTQYF.

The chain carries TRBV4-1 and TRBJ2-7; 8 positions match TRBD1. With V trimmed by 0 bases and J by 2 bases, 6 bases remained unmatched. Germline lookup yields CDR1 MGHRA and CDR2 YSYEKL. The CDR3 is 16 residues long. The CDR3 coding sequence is TGCGCCAGCAGCCAAGATAGGGACAGGTCCCCCTACGAGCAGTACTTC. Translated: CASSQDRDRSPYEQYF.

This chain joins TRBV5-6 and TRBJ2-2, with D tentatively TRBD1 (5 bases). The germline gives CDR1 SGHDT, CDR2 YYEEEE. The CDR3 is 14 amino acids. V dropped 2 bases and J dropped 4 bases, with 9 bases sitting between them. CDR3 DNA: TGTGCCAGCAGCTTTGACAGATTCACCGGGGAGCTGTTTTTT. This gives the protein CASSFDRFTGELFF. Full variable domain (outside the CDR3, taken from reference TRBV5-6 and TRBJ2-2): DAGVTQSPTHLIKTRGQQVTLRCSPKSGHDTVSWYQQALGQGPQFIFQYYEEEERQRGNFPDRFSGHQFPNYSSELNVNALLLGDSALYLCASSFDRFTGELFFGEGSRLTVL.

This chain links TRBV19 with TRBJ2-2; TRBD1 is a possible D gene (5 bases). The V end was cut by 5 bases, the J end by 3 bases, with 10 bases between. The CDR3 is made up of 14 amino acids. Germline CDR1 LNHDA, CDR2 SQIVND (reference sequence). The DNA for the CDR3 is TGTGCCAGTAGTGATGGGGCCGACACCGGGGAGCTGTTTTTT. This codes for CASSDGADTGELFF.

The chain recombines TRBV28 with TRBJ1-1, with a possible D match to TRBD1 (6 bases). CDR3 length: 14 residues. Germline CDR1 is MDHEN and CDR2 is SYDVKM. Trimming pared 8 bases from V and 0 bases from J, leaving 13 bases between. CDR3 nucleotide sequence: TGTGCCAGCGGCCCGGACAGTATGAACACTGAAGCTTTCTTT. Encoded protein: CASGPDSMNTEAFF. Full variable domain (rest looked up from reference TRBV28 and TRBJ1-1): DVKVTQSSRYLVKRTGEKVFLECVQDMDHENMFWYRQDPGLGLRLIYFSYDVKMKEKGDIPEGYSVSREKKERFSLILESASTNQTSMYLCASGPDSMNTEAFFGQGTRLTVV.

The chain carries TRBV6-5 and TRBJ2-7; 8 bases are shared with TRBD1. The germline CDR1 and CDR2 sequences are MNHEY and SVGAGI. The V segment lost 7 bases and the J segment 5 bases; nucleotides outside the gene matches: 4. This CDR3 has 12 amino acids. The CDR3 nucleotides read TGTGCCAGCACCCAGGGGGCTGACGAGCAGTACTTC. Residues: CASTQGADEQYF.

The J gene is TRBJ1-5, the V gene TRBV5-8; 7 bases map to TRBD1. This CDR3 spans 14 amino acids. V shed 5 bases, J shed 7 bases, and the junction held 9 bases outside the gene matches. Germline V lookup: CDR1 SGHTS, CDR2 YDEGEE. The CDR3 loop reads CASRETGRLQPQHF. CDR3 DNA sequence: TGTGCCAGCAGGGAGACAGGGAGATTACAGCCCCAGCATTTT.

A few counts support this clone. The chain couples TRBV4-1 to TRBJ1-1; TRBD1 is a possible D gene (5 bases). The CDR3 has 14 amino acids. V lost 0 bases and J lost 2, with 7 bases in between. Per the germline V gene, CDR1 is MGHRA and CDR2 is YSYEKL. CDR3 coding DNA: TGCGCCAGCAGCCAAGATGACAGCAACACTGAAGCTTTCTTT. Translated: CASSQDDSNTEAFF.

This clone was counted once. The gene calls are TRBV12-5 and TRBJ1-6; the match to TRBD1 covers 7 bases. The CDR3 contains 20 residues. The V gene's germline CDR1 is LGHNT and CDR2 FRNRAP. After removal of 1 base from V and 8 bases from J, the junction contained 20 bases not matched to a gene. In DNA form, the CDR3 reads TGTGCTAGTGGTTTGGCCTCAAAAGATTCCGGGACAGCCAGATATTCACCCCTCCACTTT. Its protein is CASGLASKDSGTARYSPLHF.

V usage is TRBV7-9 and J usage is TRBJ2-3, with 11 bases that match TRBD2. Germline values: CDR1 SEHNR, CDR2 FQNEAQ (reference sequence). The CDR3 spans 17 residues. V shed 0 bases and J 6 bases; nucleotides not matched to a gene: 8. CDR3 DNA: TGTGCCAGCAGCTTAGCTATAACGGGACTAGCGGATGATACGCAGTATTTT. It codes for CASSLAITGLADDTQYF.

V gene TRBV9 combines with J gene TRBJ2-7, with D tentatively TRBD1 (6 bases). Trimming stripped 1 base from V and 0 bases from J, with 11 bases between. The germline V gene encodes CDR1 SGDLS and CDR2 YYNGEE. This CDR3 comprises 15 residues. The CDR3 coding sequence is TGTGCCAGCAGCGTAACTACAGGGAGCTCCTACGAGCAGTACTTC. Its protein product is CASSVTTGSSYEQYF.